The subject of this entry is one TCR beta chain. No antigen is known for it. The data are from a study of T cells expressing NK-cell markers. At the level of the study: Among eight sequenced donors, seven carried HCMV seropositivity while one was seronegative. Study-level points and caveats: In 6 or 7 donors, dominant NKG2C+ clonotypes were about 1.0-7.0% of CD8+ T cells.

This CDR3 spans 12 amino acids. Germline CDR1 reads LNHDA; CDR2 reads SQIVND (reference sequence). 5'RACE template switching with UMIs generated TCR beta cDNA. TCRdb reprocessed the 5' RACE reads and reports one entry per CDR3 protein, with no DNA. The sample table sets out 150,000 to 160,000 distinct CDR3 sequences. This rearrangement joins TRBV19 to TRBJ2-1; there is no DNA to check the TCRdb D call of TRBD2. What was sequenced was blood T cells: a sorted CD56 or NKG2C T cell subset, CD4+ or CD8+ T cells, or bulk PBMC T cells (not recorded which). The origin of this receptor is a woman between 45 and 60 years old in good health. CDR3 region: CASSTRGNEQFF.